These 22 T cell receptor beta chains originate from one sample sequenced in a study of T-cell reconstitution after alpha-beta-depleted transplantation in children. Construction of the TCRbeta library involved unique molecular identifiers. From the PCR reads, TCRdb called clonotypes with MiXCR, one entry per CDR3 protein. In the table there are fewer than 700,000 distinct CDR3 sequences, about 21% of which are singletons. The sample was PBMCs, mostly from graft donor cells, taken 360 days after TCRalphabeta/CD19-depleted stem cell transplant. These TCRs come from a boy under three years old who had a stem cell transplant for acute myeloid leukemia, so the T cells may come from the graft donor.

This clonotype was counted between two and nine times. The chain carries TRBV29-1 and TRBJ2-7, with D possibly called TRBD1 or TRBD2 (5 bases each). This CDR3 has 15 residues. V was pared by 7 bases and J by 7 bases, with 26 bases between. Germline V gene lookup returns CDR1 SQVTM and CDR2 ANQGSEA. The CDR3: CSAKFGGWGTWEQYF. The CDR3, as DNA: TGCAGCGCCAAATTTGGGGGTTGGGGTACTTGGGAGCAGTACTTC.

This clonotype has ten or more counts. The J gene is TRBJ2-1, the V gene TRBV7-9, with D tentatively TRBD1 (5 bases). CDR1 is SEHNR, CDR2 FQNEAQ, per germline (reference sequence). The CDR3 is 15 residues long. The V end lost 6 bases, the J end lost 5 bases, and 17 bases lay between the germline ends. The CDR3 DNA reads as TGTGCCAGCAGTCGACCGACAGACAGACACAATGAGCAGTTCTTC. Amino acid sequence: CASSRPTDRHNEQFF.

This clonotype was counted at least ten times. The chain combines TRBV29-1 with TRBJ1-1; the D gene is possibly TRBD1 (6 bases). CDR3 length equals 15 residues. Germline values: CDR1 SQVTM, CDR2 ANQGSEA. The V gene lost 3 bases and the J gene lost 0 bases, with 14 bases spanning the gap. Here the CDR3 reads CSVDFRGHMNTEAFF. Here the CDR3 DNA reads TGCAGCGTTGATTTCCGGGGGCACATGAACACTGAAGCTTTCTTT.

Here the CDR3 DNA reads TGTGCCAGCAGTCGAGATGGGTTTAGCTCCTACAATGAGCAGTTCTTC. It specifies CASSRDGFSSYNEQFF. The J gene is TRBJ2-1, the V gene TRBV12-3 or TRBV12-4; D is unclear. The CDR3 runs 16 residues. V shed 5 bases and J shed 0 bases, with 14 bases lying between them.

This clonotype was detected ten times or more. The gene calls are TRBV5-1 and TRBJ2-3, with TRBD2 identical over 9 bases. Germline CDR1 SGHRS, CDR2 YFSETQ. V gave up 3 bases and J gave up 3 bases; unmatched junction bases: 8. The CDR3 consists of 16 residues. CDR3 region: CASSYPSGVTTDTQYF. The CDR3 region has the DNA TGCGCCAGCAGCTACCCTAGCGGGGTGACGACAGATACGCAGTATTTT.

V usage is TRBV20-1 and J usage is TRBJ2-3, with 12 bases lining up with TRBD2. The CDR3 consists of 15 residues. V lost 6 bases and J lost 5; bases outside the gene matches: 9. Germline CDR1 is DFQATT and CDR2 is SNEGSKA (reference sequence). CDR3 sequence (DNA): TGCAGTGCAACTCTAGCGGGGGGGCCGAAAGATACGCAGTATTTT. It translates to CSATLAGGPKDTQYF.

This clonotype was seen at least ten times. This chain uses TRBV7-8 with TRBJ1-1; 9 bases fit TRBD1. CDR1 SGHVS and CDR2 FQNEAQ come from the germline V gene. The V and J ends lost 2 bases and 5 bases, in that order; junction bases with no gene match: 9. The CDR3 covers 16 residues. The CDR3 nucleotides are TGTGCCAGCAGCTTACCGAAGACAGGGGGATGGACTGAAGCTTTCTTT. It is translated as CASSLPKTGGWTEAFF.

The V call is TRBV5-8, the J call TRBJ2-3; the D gene is possibly TRBD1 (6 bases). Germline values: CDR1 SGHTS, CDR2 YDEGEE. Deletions cut 4 bases from V and 2 bases from J, with 11 bases between. The CDR3 has 14 amino acids. CDR3 amino acids: CASSTWTVTDTQYF. In DNA, the CDR3 is TGTGCCAGCAGCACCTGGACAGTCACAGATACGCAGTATTTT. Combining the CDR3 with reference TRBV5-8 and TRBJ2-3 gives the whole variable domain EAGVTQSPTHLIKTRGQQATLRCSPISGHTSVYWYQQALGLGLQFLLWYDEGEERNRGNFPPRFSGRQFPNYSSELNVNALELEDSALYLCASSTWTVTDTQYFGPGTRLTVL.

This clonotype was seen many times. The chain uses TRBV25-1 and TRBJ2-2; D is undetermined. CDR3 length equals 14 residues. The germline V gene encodes CDR1 MGHDK and CDR2 SYGVNS. The V gene lost 6 bases and the J gene lost 0 bases, with 8 bases spanning the gap. The CDR3 DNA reads TGTGCCAGCAGGAAAGGGCCGAACACCGGGGAGCTGTTTTTT. Its protein product is CASRKGPNTGELFF.

The table lists this clonotype with many counts. This sequence joins TRBV7-9 and TRBJ2-7; D gene uncertain. Germline values: CDR1 SEHNR, CDR2 FQNEAQ (reference sequence). The CDR3 is 13 amino acids. Trimming took off 5 bases at V and 0 bases at J, with 8 bases between the two ends. This chain's CDR3 is CASSKYLSYEQYF. In DNA form, the CDR3 reads TGTGCCAGCAGCAAGTATCTCTCCTACGAGCAGTACTTC.

The CDR3 here is CASSEDNYEQYV. The CDR3, as DNA: TGTGCCAGCAGCGAGGACAACTACGAGCAGTACGTC. The chain is built from TRBV7-9 and TRBJ2-7, with D tentatively TRBD1 (5 bases). Germline V CDR1 and CDR2: SEHNR, FQNEAQ (reference sequence). This CDR3 is 12 amino acids long. V lost 5 bases, J lost 3 bases, and 8 bases lay in between.

This clonotype was observed many times. The J gene is TRBJ1-1, the V gene TRBV19; 8 nucleotides match TRBD1. CDR1 is LNHDA and CDR2 is SQIVND in the germline V gene (reference sequence). This CDR3 comprises 14 residues. J gave up 4 bases and V 11 bases, and 12 bases lay outside the gene matches. Here the CDR3 DNA reads TGTGCCTCCGAAAAGGGACAGGATGTCACTGAAGCTTTCTTT. Translating it yields CASEKGQDVTEAFF.

The sample holds many counts of this clonotype. The chain joins TRBV10-2 to TRBJ2-5, with TRBD2 identical over 11 bases. Germline CDR1 WSHSY, CDR2 SAAADI. The CDR3 extends over 15 amino acids. Trimming at V came to 6 bases and at J to 0 bases, leaving 3 bases not matched to a gene. The CDR3 coding sequence is TGCGCCAGCAGACGGACTAGCGGGTACCAAGAGACCCAGTACTTC. This gives the protein CASRRTSGYQETQYF.

This clonotype was observed a handful of times. V is TRBV5-6 and J is TRBJ2-1, with unresolved D. The V gene's germline CDR1 is SGHDT and CDR2 YYEEEE. Trimming left V 9 bases short and J 7 bases short, with 14 bases between. This CDR3 contains 12 residues. CDR3 amino acids: CAMGPGLNEQFF. The CDR3 DNA is TGTGCCATGGGCCCCGGGCTGAATGAGCAGTTCTTC.

In its sample, this clonotype was seen a few times. The chain has TRBV6-1 and TRBJ1-5; no firm D call. The CDR3 consists of 13 residues. Germline-derived CDR1 and CDR2 are MNHNS and SASEGT. V was trimmed by 8 bases and J by 1 base, leaving 9 bases between them. CDR3 region: CASGPRSNQPQHF. As DNA, the CDR3 is TGTGCCAGCGGCCCCAGGAGCAATCAGCCCCAGCATTTT.

Turning to this clonotype: A read error may produce the germline difference seen at one junction end. The V and J genes are TRBV20-1 and TRBJ2-3, with 13 nucleotides matching TRBD2. The CDR3 spans 17 residues. Germline CDR1 and CDR2: DFQATT and SNEGSKA (reference sequence). DNA for the CDR3: TGCTGTGCTAGTACGACTAGCGGGGGGTATAGCACAGATACGCAGTATTTT. Translating gives CCASTTSGGYSTDTQYF.

This clonotype was picked up many times. The V call is TRBV28, the J call TRBJ2-3, with 8 nucleotides matching TRBD1. Unmatched junction bases numbered 5, after V lost 6 bases and J lost 0 bases. Germline V lookup: CDR1 MDHEN, CDR2 SYDVKM. The CDR3 spans 15 residues. The CDR3 is CASRGQVISTDTQYF. The CDR3 DNA reads as TGTGCCAGCAGGGGACAGGTCATTAGCACAGATACGCAGTATTTT.

This clonotype was counted at least ten times. J is TRBJ1-5 and V is TRBV20-1; D unresolved. The CDR3 length is 13 residues. V lost 2 bases and J 0 bases, leaving 5 bases between the germline ends. Looked up from germline, CDR1 is DFQATT and CDR2 is SNEGSKA (reference sequence). CDR3 residues: CSARRTSNQPQHF. The CDR3 DNA reads TGCAGTGCTAGACGCACTAGCAATCAGCCCCAGCATTTT.

The J gene is TRBJ2-7, the V gene TRBV20-1; 9 bases fit TRBD2. Germline V gene sequence: CDR1 DFQATT, CDR2 SNEGSKA (reference sequence). The CDR3 sequence is 14 residues long. The ends lost 5 bases at V and 3 bases at J; junction bases unmatched: 8. The chain's CDR3 is CSARSGGGLYEQYF. CDR3 DNA sequence: TGCAGTGCTCGTAGCGGGGGAGGGCTCTACGAGCAGTACTTC.

The genes are TRBV4-1 and TRBJ2-6; 9 positions match TRBD1. Germline CDR1 and CDR2: MGHRA and YSYEKL. The CDR3 consists of 20 residues. V was clipped by 1 base and J by 3 bases; unmatched bases: 13. CDR3 nucleotide sequence: TGCGCCAGCAGCCAAGTCCCATTACAGGGGGCGTCGGATGGGGCCAACGTCCTGACTTTC. This gives the protein CASSQVPLQGASDGANVLTF.

This clonotype came up a few times. J is TRBJ2-7 and V is TRBV11-2; D is perhaps TRBD1 (5 bases). Per the germline V gene, CDR1 is SGHAT and CDR2 is FQNNGV. The V and J ends lost 2 bases and 5 bases respectively, with 19 bases between them. The CDR3 is 16 residues long. CDR3 nucleotides: TGTGCCAGCAGCTTAATCGGCAGGATCGAAGGGGACGAGCAGTACTTC. Protein: CASSLIGRIEGDEQYF.

This clonotype was observed at least ten times. V usage is TRBV12-3 or TRBV12-4 and J usage is TRBJ2-1, with TRBD1 as a possible D gene (5 bases). The V and J ends lost 9 bases and 4 bases respectively, with 19 bases between them. The CDR3 runs to 15 residues. CDR3 nucleotide sequence: TGTGCCAGTACTTGGGGCCAGAAGACATACAATGAGCAGTTCTTC. As protein: CASTWGQKTYNEQFF.